This T cell receptor beta chain comes out of a study of Ad26.COV2.S vaccination and SARS-CoV-2 variants. Study outcomes and limitations: Higher spike-specific TCR breadth was found in vaccine recipients than in placebo recipients.

CDR1 is LGHNA, CDR2 YSLEER, per germline. V was cut by 0 bases and J by 2 bases, with 11 bases left in between. CDR3 length equals 16 residues. Details on this clone: The antigen is not known.

Treatment reported: roughly 19 received Ad26.COV2.S at low or high dose, single or two shots; several received placebo; per-sample allocation not given. The investigators took samples on day 63 after the first vaccine or placebo injection. The data were produced by immunoSEQ multiplex PCR, yet TCRdb's version contains in-frame clones alone and is incomplete. Seen here are 350,000 to 550,000 clones, approximately 89% observed once, and the top ten hold around 2.6%. The source material was peripheral blood, sampled in a trial of Ad26.COV2.S vaccine versus placebo. The V call is TRBV4-3, the J call TRBJ2-4, with D uncertain. The sequence was collected from a person aged 18-65 years who received the Ad26.COV2.S COVID-19 vaccine or a placebo. The CDR3 nucleotides are TGCGCCAGCAGCCAAGATCGGATCACGCCCAAAAACATTCAGTACTTC. It encodes CASSQDRITPKNIQYF.